The rows below give T cell receptor beta chains drawn from one sample of a study of T cell changes during pregnancy in multiple sclerosis. The protocol was immunoSEQ multiplex PCR, while the TCRdb copy is restricted to in-frame clones and leaves out a portion. The table records roughly 40,000 clones, about nine tenths of them present only once. The sample consisted of CD4+ T cells from peripheral blood mononuclear cells, taken in the first trimester of pregnancy. Receptors originate from a female donor with multiple sclerosis, enrolled in a pregnancy study. Both conserved end residues are part of each CDR3. A D gene is named only where the DNA matches it firmly. Only some rows state a clone size, as once, few, many or a class for expanded clones.

v_gene	len	j_gene	abundance	d_gene	CDR3nt	CDR3aa
TRBV10-3	13	TRBJ2-1	-	TRBD2	TGTGCCACCTCAGCGGGAGGGCCGGATGAGCAGTTCTTC	CATSAGGPDEQFF
TRBV28	16	TRBJ2-7	-	TRBD1	TGTGCCAGCAGTTACACTTGGGGACAGGTCTCCTACGAGCAGTACTTC	CASSYTWGQVSYEQYF
TRBV7-6	14	TRBJ2-5	-	-	TGTGCCAGCAGCTTAGTTCCGGGCCAAGAGACCCAGTACTTC	CASSLVPGQETQYF
TRBV6-1	15	TRBJ2-2	once	TRBD2	TGTGCCAGCAGTGGTACTAGCGGGAGAACCGGGGAGCTGTTTTTT	CASSGTSGRTGELFF
TRBV27	19	TRBJ2-1	-	TRBD1	TGTGCCAGCAGCCCGATTTCCCTTGGACAGGGCAAGTTCTACAATGAGCAGTTCTTC	CASSPISLGQGKFYNEQFF
TRBV10-3	18	TRBJ2-1	-	TRBD2	TGTGCCATCAGCGCCTCCCTAGCGGGAGGACCGCCTTACAATGAGCAGTTCTTC	CAISASLAGGPPYNEQFF
TRBV19	14	TRBJ2-1	-	TRBD1	TGTGCCAGTAGTTGGACAGGGAGGTCCGATGAGCAGTTCTTC	CASSWTGRSDEQFF
TRBV15	13	TRBJ2-1	-	-	TGTGCCACCAGCAGCTCGTCCGGGACTTCGCAGTTCTTC	CATSSSSGTSQFF
TRBV27	17	TRBJ2-1	-	TRBD2	TGTGCCAGCAGTTCGGGACTAGCGGGCCTCTTCTTTCCTGAGCAGTTCTTC	CASSSGLAGLFFPEQFF
TRBV5-8	16	TRBJ1-5	-	-	TGTGCCAGCAGCTTGGCCACGGGACATAGCAATCAGCCCCAGCATTTT	CASSLATGHSNQPQHF
TRBV5-1	13	TRBJ1-2	-	-	TGCGCCAGCTCGACGGGACTCAACTATGGCTACACCTTC	CASSTGLNYGYTF
TRBV27	11	TRBJ2-5	-	-	TGTGCCTCTACGTACCAAGAGACCCAGTACTTC	CASTYQETQYF
TRBV19	15	TRBJ2-7	once	TRBD1	TGTGCCAGTAAGGATCCGGGACAGGGGGTACACGAGCAGTACTTC	CASKDPGQGVHEQYF
TRBV11-1	13	TRBJ2-7	-	TRBD2	TGTGCCAGCAGCTCCGGACTAGCGGGAACGAAGTACTTC	CASSSGLAGTKYF
TRBV10-3	15	TRBJ2-3	-	TRBD2	TGTGCCATCGGCGTCGGCGGGAGCCCCCCAGATACGCAGTATTTT	CAIGVGGSPPDTQYF
TRBV6-5	15	TRBJ2-7	-	TRBD1	TGTGCCAGCAGTTACTCTCGGGACAGTCACTACGAGCAGTACTTC	CASSYSRDSHYEQYF
TRBV19	15	TRBJ1-2	-	-	TGTGCCAGTAGTATCGGGGGAAGCACTGTCTATGGCTACACCTTC	CASSIGGSTVYGYTF
TRBV5-6	15	TRBJ2-3	-	TRBD1	TGTGCCAGCAGCTCCGGGACAGGGTACACAGATACGCAGTATTTT	CASSSGTGYTDTQYF
TRBV6-1	13	TRBJ2-2	-	-	TGTGCCAGCAGTTCCTCGGGGACCGGGGAGCTGTTTTTT	CASSSSGTGELFF
TRBV7-3	17	TRBJ2-1	-	TRBD2	TGTGCCAGCAGCCCCCTCCCTAGCGGGGCTGGTTACAATGAGCAGTTCTTC	CASSPLPSGAGYNEQFF
TRBV29-1	13	TRBJ2-4	once	TRBD1	TGCAGCGCCCATCCTGGGACAGGAAACATTCAGTACTTC	CSAHPGTGNIQYF
TRBV4-3	17	TRBJ1-4	-	-	TGCGCCAGCAGCCTCGGTATCTCGGACAGCCTTAATGAAAAACTGTTTTTT	CASSLGISDSLNEKLFF
TRBV7-2	16	TRBJ1-3	-	-	TGTGCCAGCAGCTCGTCCCAGGGCAGGGCTGGAAACACCATATATTTT	CASSSSQGRAGNTIYF
TRBV28	16	TRBJ2-2	few	-	TGTGCCAGCAGTTCCGGCGGAAACTGGAAGGCCGGGGAGCTGTTTTTT	CASSSGGNWKAGELFF
TRBV18	14	TRBJ1-4	once	TRBD1	TGTGCCAGCTCATACAGGGGAGAGTCTGGAAAACTGTTTTTT	CASSYRGESGKLFF